This T cell receptor (beta chain) was identified in a study of blood T cell repertoires in COVID-19. The CDR3 extends over 14 amino acids. In germline, CDR1 is LGHDT, CDR2 YNNKEL (reference sequence). V shed 4 bases, J shed 5 bases, and the junction held 6 bases outside the gene matches. The protocol was immunoSEQ multiplex PCR, while the TCRdb copy is restricted to in-frame clones and leaves out a portion. The table records approximately 120,000 clones, around 85% of them present only once. This rearrangement joins TRBV3-1 (or the pseudogene TRBV3-2) to TRBJ1-1; 8 bases are a match to TRBD1. The source material was peripheral blood. The clonotype comes from a human donor in a cohort sampled during active COVID-19. CDR3 region: CASSLQGAWTEAFF. Written as DNA, the CDR3 is TGTGCCAGCAGCCTCCAGGGGGCTTGGACTGAAGCTTTCTTT.